The rows below give T cell receptor beta chains drawn from one sample of a study of multiple sclerosis patients with progressive multifocal leukoencephalopathy. Generated by immunoSEQ multiplex PCR, the TCRdb table keeps only in-frame clones and is missing some. The top ten clones hold around 11% of a sample with some 28,000 clones, around 85% of them seen once. Sample: PBMCs, taken from a patient treated with natalizumab. The source is a woman in her 30s with progressive multifocal leukoencephalopathy. Both conserved end residues are part of each CDR3. D genes are given only for firm matches.

V gene: TRBV29-1
D gene: .
J gene: TRBJ2-5
CDR3 protein: CSVEDLPATRTQYF

V gene: TRBV6-5
D gene: .
J gene: TRBJ2-5
CDR3 protein: CASSWSPGRETQYF

V gene: TRBV28
D gene: TRBD1
J gene: TRBJ1-1
CDR3 protein: CASRGQGAGGTEAFF

V gene: TRBV7-2
D gene: TRBD1
J gene: TRBJ1-1
CDR3 protein: CASKRTGANTEAFF

V gene: TRBV5-5
D gene: .
J gene: TRBJ2-1
CDR3 protein: CASSLEVYNEQFF

V gene: TRBV2
D gene: .
J gene: TRBJ1-1
CDR3 protein: CASKIMAGRGTEAFF

V gene: TRBV6-6
D gene: .
J gene: TRBJ1-5
CDR3 protein: CASSTISNQPQHF

V gene: TRBV30
D gene: .
J gene: TRBJ1-2
CDR3 protein: CAWSKTGLANYGYTF

V gene: TRBV19
D gene: TRBD1
J gene: TRBJ1-2
CDR3 protein: CASGSGTDLGAYTF

V gene: TRBV2
D gene: TRBD2
J gene: TRBJ2-5
CDR3 protein: CASTGGSQETQYF

V gene: TRBV19
D gene: .
J gene: TRBJ2-5
CDR3 protein: CASKGAAWDGQTQYF

V gene: TRBV25-1
D gene: .
J gene: TRBJ2-2
CDR3 protein: CASSTNGGAGELFF

V gene: TRBV4-3
D gene: TRBD1
J gene: TRBJ2-7
CDR3 protein: CASSRALDRGLYEQYF

V gene: TRBV13
D gene: .
J gene: TRBJ1-5
CDR3 protein: CATRNHNQPQHF

V gene: TRBV10-3
D gene: TRBD1
J gene: TRBJ1-1
CDR3 protein: CASQTGMNTEAFF

V gene: TRBV11-2
D gene: .
J gene: TRBJ1-3
CDR3 protein: CASSLDRGGHPTTSGNTIYF

V gene: TRBV11-3
D gene: TRBD2
J gene: TRBJ2-1
CDR3 protein: CASSLTSSGRNEQFF

V gene: TRBV11-3
D gene: TRBD1
J gene: TRBJ1-4
CDR3 protein: CASRPSEIQGEYEKLFF